These 26 T cell receptor beta chains originate from one sample sequenced in a study of cytomegalovirus exposure and HLA in healthy donors. Here immunoSEQ multiplex PCR was the method, and the copy in TCRdb shows in-frame clones only, minus some. The data hold tens of thousands of clones, with over 90% observed a single time. Material: PBMCs. These receptors all come from a woman between 18 and 29 years old in good health and CMV-seropositive.

As DNA, the CDR3 is TGTGCCAGCAGCGTAGAACTACAGGGTCCTAATGAAAAACTGTTTTTT. Its protein product is CASSVELQGPNEKLFF. The genes are TRBV9 and TRBJ1-4; D is possibly TRBD1 (6 bases). The V gene's germline CDR1 is SGDLS and CDR2 YYNGEE. The CDR3 loop spans 16 amino acids. Trimming removed 0 bases at V and 3 bases at J, with 12 bases between.

The rearrangement uses TRBV5-5 and TRBJ1-1, with D possibly TRBD1 on 6 matching bases. Trimming shortened V by 3 bases and J by 4 bases, and 10 bases separated the two germline ends. This CDR3 is built from 13 residues. Germline V gives CDR1 SGHKS, CDR2 YYEKEE (reference sequence). The CDR3 sequence: CASSSLTGTEAFF. The CDR3 bases are TGTGCCAGCAGCTCACTGACAGGCACTGAAGCTTTCTTT. The full variable domain, with the rest looked up from reference TRBV5-5 and TRBJ1-1, is DAGVTQSPTHLIKTRGQQVTLRCSPISGHKSVSWYQQVLGQGPQFIFQYYEKEERGRGNFPDRFSARQFPNYSSELNVNALLLGDSALYLCASSSLTGTEAFFGQGTRLTVV.

The rearrangement uses TRBV5-6 and TRBJ2-5, with D maybe TRBD2 (5 bases). This CDR3 has 12 residues. V lost 3 bases and J 4 bases, leaving 7 bases between the germline ends. Germline assignment: CDR1 SGHDT and CDR2 YYEEEE. As DNA, the CDR3 is TGTGCCAGCAGCTACGCGGGAGAGACCCAGTACTTC. Translating gives CASSYAGETQYF.

The V and J genes are TRBV27 and TRBJ2-1, with 10 bases lining up with TRBD2. Trimming took 6 bases from V and 0 from J; bases not matched to a gene: 17. There are 20 residues in the CDR3. CDR1 and CDR2 from the germline V gene are MNHEY and SMNVEV (reference sequence). Here the CDR3 reads CASRLHGLAGDRSSYNEQFF. CDR3 coding DNA: TGTGCCAGCAGACTCCACGGGCTAGCGGGAGACAGGAGCTCCTACAATGAGCAGTTCTTC.

The CDR3 region is CASSRDREGNQPQHF. DNA of the CDR3: TGTGCCAGCAGTCGGGACAGGGAGGGCAATCAGCCCCAGCATTTT. The chain carries TRBV6-1 and TRBJ1-5, with 9 nucleotides matching TRBD1. V lost 5 bases to trimming and J lost 2 bases; unmatched junction nucleotides: 4. This CDR3 contains 15 residues. The germline CDR1 and CDR2 sequences are MNHNS and SASEGT.

The CDR3 loop is CASSSPSSGANTGELFF. The CDR3 DNA sequence: TGCGCCAGCAGCTCGCCATCTAGCGGGGCGAACACCGGGGAGCTGTTTTTT. The chain recombines TRBV5-1 with TRBJ2-2; 9 nucleotides line up with TRBD2. Per germline, CDR1 SGHRS and CDR2 YFSETQ. V dropped 3 bases and J dropped 0; count of bases not matched to a gene: 6. The CDR3 loop spans 17 amino acids.

The chain combines TRBV28 with TRBJ1-2; D is ambiguous. V was shortened by 2 bases and J by 4 bases, with 5 bases between the two germline ends. Germline lookup yields CDR1 MDHEN and CDR2 SYDVKM. The CDR3 runs 12 residues. CDR3 nucleotides: TGTGCCAGCAGTTTAACAGTCTATGGCTACACCTTC. It yields the protein CASSLTVYGYTF.

The chain combines TRBV6-6 with TRBJ1-3, with D unclear. Trimming removed 2 bases from V and 3 bases from J, with 14 bases in between. CDR1 is MNHNY and CDR2 is SVGAGI in the germline V gene (reference sequence). The CDR3 sequence is 16 residues long. The CDR3 nucleotides are TGTGCCAGCAGTTACGGTGCGGCGTCTTTTGGAAACACCATATATTTT. It translates to CASSYGAASFGNTIYF.

The J gene is TRBJ2-4, the V gene TRBV5-1, with a weak D call TRBD2 (5 bases). The CDR3 is made up of 15 amino acids. The germline V gene has CDR1 SGHRS and CDR2 YFSETQ. V was shortened by 4 bases and J by 1 base, with 12 bases between the two germline ends. The CDR3: CASSRLKRAKNIQYF. The CDR3 DNA is TGCGCCAGCAGCCGATTAAAGCGGGCCAAAAACATTCAGTACTTC.

This chain connects TRBV9 to TRBJ2-2; D is unresolved. The V end was cut by 0 bases, the J end by 4 bases, with 13 bases between. The CDR3 has 16 residues. In germline, CDR1 is SGDLS, CDR2 YYNGEE. CDR3 DNA: TGTGCCAGCAGCGTAGCTGGCAAGAGAGGCACCGGGGAGCTGTTTTTT. It specifies CASSVAGKRGTGELFF.

The rearrangement links TRBV6-5 to TRBJ2-7; TRBD1 agrees at 7 bases. Germline trimming cut 2 bases from V and 0 bases from J; bases unmatched to any gene: 4. The germline V gene encodes CDR1 MNHEY and CDR2 SVGAGI. This CDR3 spans 15 amino acids. The DNA for the CDR3 is TGTGCCAGCAGTTACGACAGGGACAGCTCCTACGAGCAGTACTTC. It yields the protein CASSYDRDSSYEQYF.

The chain has TRBV7-2 and TRBJ2-2; 10 bases line up with TRBD1. Germline lookup yields CDR1 SGHTA and CDR2 FQGNSA. The CDR3 extends over 16 amino acids. V shed 4 bases, J shed 4 bases, and the junction held 6 bases outside the gene matches. CDR3 coding DNA: TGTGCCAGCAGCTCGGACAGGGGGAGGGTCACCGGGGAGCTGTTTTTT. Encoded protein: CASSSDRGRVTGELFF.

The J gene is TRBJ2-7, the V gene TRBV27, with 8 bases matching TRBD2. The V gene's germline CDR1 is MNHEY and CDR2 SMNVEV (reference sequence). This CDR3 has 14 amino acids. With V trimmed by 5 bases and J by 3 bases, 6 bases remained unmatched. CDR3 in DNA: TGTGCCAGCAGTCCCGGGACTAGTGGCTACGAGCAGTACTTC. Translating it yields CASSPGTSGYEQYF.

The rearrangement uses TRBV30 and TRBJ2-5, with 7 positions matching TRBD1. The CDR3 runs to 13 residues. The junction had 4 bases not matched to a gene; V was cut back by 2 bases and J by 4 bases. CDR1 is GTSNPN, CDR2 SVGIG, per germline (reference sequence). CDR3 bases: TGTGCCTGGAGTACAAGACAGGGAGAGACCCAGTACTTC. Amino acids: CAWSTRQGETQYF.

The V gene is TRBV6-1, the J gene TRBJ1-2; TRBD1 is a possible D gene (6 bases). Trimming cost V 6 bases and J 4 bases, with 15 bases left between them. The germline gives CDR1 MNHNS, CDR2 SASEGT. The CDR3 covers 14 residues. CDR3: CASSSEGGPYGYTF. The CDR3 nucleotides read TGTGCCAGCAGCTCCGAAGGGGGTCCCTATGGCTACACCTTC.

V gene TRBV18 combines with J gene TRBJ1-2; TRBD1 is a possible D gene (6 bases). Trimming took off 3 bases at V and 4 bases at J, with 9 bases between the two ends. The germline gives CDR1 KGHSH, CDR2 LQKENI. The CDR3 extends over 13 amino acids. This CDR3 reads CASSPDRSYGYTF. CDR3 nucleotide sequence: TGTGCCAGCTCACCGGACAGATCCTATGGCTACACCTTC. The full variable domain, with the rest looked up from reference TRBV18 and TRBJ1-2, is NAGVMQNPRHLVRRRGQEARLRCSPMKGHSHVYWYRQLPEEGLKFMVYLQKENIIDESGMPKERFSAEFPKEGPSILRIQQVVRGDSAAYFCASSPDRSYGYTFGSGTRLTVV.

Here the CDR3 reads CAIRDRDEQFF. CDR3 coding DNA: TGTGCCATCAGGGACAGGGATGAGCAGTTCTTC. V and J are TRBV10-3 and TRBJ2-1, with TRBD1 identical over 8 bases. CDR1 ENHRY and CDR2 SYGVKD come from the germline V gene. The CDR3 consists of 11 residues. V shed 6 bases, J shed 8 bases, and the junction held 0 bases outside the gene matches.

This clone was observed a single time. The chain uses TRBV5-5 and TRBJ2-5; 7 nucleotides agree with TRBD2. The V segment lost 3 bases and the J segment 2 bases; nucleotides outside the gene matches: 10. This CDR3 is built from 16 residues. Per the germline V gene, CDR1 is SGHKS and CDR2 is YYEKEE (reference sequence). The CDR3 reads CASSSLAGVEQETQYF. Here the CDR3 DNA reads TGTGCCAGCAGCTCTTTGGCGGGAGTGGAACAAGAGACCCAGTACTTC.

V usage is TRBV5-4 and J usage is TRBJ1-2; 8 positions match TRBD1. The trim removed 4 bases at V and 3 bases at J, leaving 8 bases unmatched. The germline V gene has CDR1 SGHNT and CDR2 YYREEE (reference sequence). The CDR3 totals 15 residues. The CDR3 loop reads CASSRGQGIDYGYTF. The CDR3 region has the DNA TGTGCCAGCAGCCGAGGACAGGGCATTGACTATGGCTACACCTTC. Full variable domain (outside the CDR3, taken from reference TRBV5-4 and TRBJ1-2): ETGVTQSPTHLIKTRGQQVTLRCSSQSGHNTVSWYQQALGQGPQFIFQYYREEENGRGNFPPRFSGLQFPNYSSELNVNALELDDSALYLCASSRGQGIDYGYTFGSGTRLTVV.

The V gene is TRBV9, the J gene TRBJ1-1; D is perhaps TRBD1 (5 bases). Germline V CDR1 and CDR2: SGDLS, YYNGEE. Trimming removed 3 bases from V and 6 bases from J, with 18 bases in between. The CDR3 consists of 15 residues. CDR3 residues: CASSAGGGLDAEAFF. The CDR3 coding sequence is TGTGCCAGCAGCGCTGGGGGAGGGTTGGACGCTGAAGCTTTCTTT.

The rearrangement joins TRBV2 to TRBJ2-2, with a weak D call TRBD2 (6 bases). Germline values: CDR1 SNHLY, CDR2 FYNNEI. Trimming removed 7 bases from V and 6 bases from J, with 15 bases in between. The length of the CDR3 is 14 residues. CDR3 nucleotide sequence: TGTGCCAGCATTGAGGGGAGGTCGGCCGGGGAGCTGTTTTTT. Its translation is CASIEGRSAGELFF.

The chain couples TRBV5-1 to TRBJ2-2; 15 bases match TRBD2. Trimming cost V 2 bases and J 6 bases; bases outside gene matches: 8. Germline CDR1 and CDR2: SGHRS and YFSETQ. The CDR3 spans 18 residues. CDR3 sequence: CASSFRTSGGAGSGELFF. CDR3 in DNA: TGCGCCAGCAGCTTCCGGACTAGCGGGGGGGCTGGGTCCGGGGAGCTGTTTTTT.

The genes are TRBV27 and TRBJ1-1; the D gene is possibly TRBD1 (6 bases). This CDR3 has 15 amino acids. From germline, CDR1 is MNHEY and CDR2 SMNVEV (reference sequence). The V and J ends lost 8 bases and 5 bases respectively, with 21 bases between them. The CDR3 spells CASFPGGGLGTEAFF. CDR3 nucleotide sequence: TGTGCCAGCTTCCCCGGGGGGGGGCTCGGGACTGAAGCTTTCTTT.

The gene calls are TRBV12-5 and TRBJ2-2, with D possibly TRBD1 on 6 matching bases. This CDR3 contains 13 residues. The germline V gene encodes CDR1 LGHNT and CDR2 FRNRAP. V gave up 7 bases and J gave up 10 bases, with 16 bases separating them. The CDR3 spells CASALGGGPELFF. The CDR3 DNA reads TGTGCTAGTGCCCTTGGTGGGGGCCCGGAGCTGTTTTTT. The full variable domain, completed using reference TRBV12-5 and TRBJ2-2, is DARVTQTPRHKVTEMGQEVTMRCQPILGHNTVFWYRQTMMQGLELLAYFRNRAPLDDSGMPKDRFSAEMPDATLATLKIQPSEPRDSAVYFCASALGGGPELFFGEGSRLTVL.

About this clone: Other DNA sequences in this sample translate to the same CDR3. The genes are TRBV7-2 and TRBJ2-5, with D possibly matching TRBD1 (6 bases). The CDR3 contains 14 residues. Per the germline V gene, CDR1 is SGHTA and CDR2 is FQGNSA. Trimming removed 1 base from V and 3 bases from J, with 9 bases in between. The CDR3 nucleotides are TGTGCCAGCAGCTTAGTAGGGACAAAAGAGACCCAGTACTTC. Amino acids: CASSLVGTKETQYF.

The J gene is TRBJ1-1, the V gene TRBV6-1, with TRBD1 identical over 7 bases. CDR1 is MNHNS and CDR2 is SASEGT in the germline V gene. J gave up 6 bases and V 4 bases, and 8 bases lay outside the gene matches. The CDR3 is 14 residues long. CDR3 amino acids: CASSGIGTVAEAFF. The CDR3 DNA sequence: TGTGCCAGCAGTGGGATTGGGACAGTTGCTGAAGCTTTCTTT.